The 10 T cell receptor beta chains below were found in one sample sequenced in a study of early T cells in non-severe SARS-CoV-2 infection. Each CDR3 protein gets one entry after TCRdb re-called the 5' RACE reads with MiXCR. The sample includes about 29,000 distinct CDR3 sequences, around 5% of them seen just once. The material sequenced was whole blood. Receptor source: an adult who was a healthcare worker with PCR-confirmed SARS-CoV-2 infection or an uninfected control (not recorded which).

At least ten counts were recorded for this clonotype. The chain uses TRBV4-3 and TRBJ1-3; tentative D call: TRBD1 (6 bases). The CDR3 has 17 residues. V was cut by 4 bases and J by 2 bases, with 18 bases left in between. CDR1 LGHNA and CDR2 YSLEER come from the germline V gene. CDR3 sequence: CASSLDSFFTPGNTIYF. The DNA of the CDR3 is TGCGCCAGCAGCCTGGACAGCTTCTTTACTCCTGGAAACACCATATATTTT.

This clonotype turned up a few times. The rearrangement links TRBV7-2 to TRBJ2-7; TRBD1 might be the D (5 bases). The CDR3 extends over 15 amino acids. The germline V gene has CDR1 SGHTA and CDR2 FQGNSA. V lost 1 base and J 3 bases, leaving 13 bases between the germline ends. The chain's CDR3 is CASSLVPQGNYEQYF. CDR3 nucleotide sequence: TGTGCCAGCAGCTTAGTTCCCCAGGGTAACTACGAGCAGTACTTC.

In its sample, this clonotype was seen a few times. V is TRBV12-3 or TRBV12-4 and J is TRBJ2-3; 9 bases are shared with TRBD1. V lost 6 bases to trimming and J lost 4 bases; unmatched junction nucleotides: 8. The CDR3 is 15 amino acids. The CDR3 sequence is CASSQSTGGSDTQYF. In DNA form, the CDR3 reads TGTGCCAGCAGCCAGTCGACAGGGGGATCAGATACGCAGTATTTT.

This clonotype was found many times. V usage is TRBV29-1 and J usage is TRBJ1-2; 10 bases are shared with TRBD1. Trimming at V came to 6 bases and at J to 7 bases, leaving 5 bases not matched to a gene. Germline values: CDR1 SQVTM, CDR2 ANQGSEA. The CDR3 runs to 12 residues. The chain's CDR3 is CSVLRDRGGYTF. The DNA of the CDR3 is TGCAGCGTCCTACGGGACAGGGGTGGCTACACCTTC.

This clonotype was seen a few times. This rearrangement joins TRBV3-1 to TRBJ1-1; D is uncertain. CDR1 is LGHDT, CDR2 YNNKEL, per germline (reference sequence). The CDR3 consists of 16 residues. V lost 1 base, J lost 0 bases, and 12 bases lay in between. Here the CDR3 DNA reads TGTGCCAGCAGCCAAGGGTATCATTTAATGAACACTGAAGCTTTCTTT. It translates to CASSQGYHLMNTEAFF.

This clonotype showed up just a few times. The chain employs TRBV28 and TRBJ2-3; perhaps TRBD1 as D (5 bases). Trimming stripped 3 bases from V and 0 bases from J, with 25 bases between. Looked up from germline, CDR1 is MDHEN and CDR2 is SYDVKM. This CDR3 spans 20 amino acids. For the CDR3, the DNA is TGTGCCAGCAGTTTTCCTGGGGCTGAAGCAACCGGTTCTAGCACAGATACGCAGTATTTT. The encoded protein is CASSFPGAEATGSSTDTQYF.

In its sample, this clonotype was seen many times. The rearrangement uses TRBV7-9 and TRBJ2-1; 12 bases line up with TRBD2. Germline V gives CDR1 SEHNR, CDR2 FQNEAQ (reference sequence). The CDR3 consists of 15 residues. The ends lost 3 bases at V and 8 bases at J; junction bases unmatched: 5. CDR3 sequence: CASSFGLAGKDEQFF. CDR3 DNA sequence: TGTGCCAGCAGCTTCGGACTAGCGGGGAAGGATGAGCAGTTCTTC.

There are many counts of this clonotype. This chain joins TRBV25-1 and TRBJ1-6; D not certain. V was pared by 0 bases and J by 10 bases, with 10 bases between. The CDR3 loop spans 14 amino acids. Germline CDR1 MGHDK, CDR2 SYGVNS. The CDR3 reads CASSEYKKDSPLHF. As DNA, the CDR3 is TGTGCCAGCAGTGAATATAAAAAAGACTCACCCCTCCACTTT.

Judged by abundance, this clonotype is medium-sized. An end of the junction does not agree with germline; a read error may underlie this. V is TRBV11-2 and J is TRBJ2-7; no clear D gene. CDR3 length: 13 amino acids. Per the germline V gene, CDR1 is SGHAT and CDR2 is FQNNGV. The CDR3 nucleotides are TGTGCCAGCAGCATAGATAGCTCCTACGAGCAGTACTTC. It encodes CASSIDSSYEQYF.

By share, this clonotype ranks as medium-sized. The gene calls are TRBV9 and TRBJ2-2; 7 positions agree with TRBD2. This CDR3 is 17 amino acids long. The trim removed 0 bases at V and 7 bases at J, leaving 12 bases unmatched. Germline CDR1 reads SGDLS; CDR2 reads YYNGEE. As DNA, the CDR3 is TGTGCCAGCAGCGTAGGATGGGCGGGAGTGGAAAACGGGGAGCTGTTTTTT. This encodes CASSVGWAGVENGELFF.